This T cell receptor (beta chain) was found in a study of blood T cell repertoires in COVID-19. Study at large: Acute and convalescent COVID-19 samples came from the United States, Italy and Spain. Sources were T cells, B-cell-depleted T cells, or PBMCs; the material itself was cDNA or gDNA.

Per the study methods: For nucleated cells, counts were estimated from reference gene primer amplification. Data came from immunoSEQ multiplex PCR; TCRdb stores just in-frame clones and leaves some out. D and trimming come from the DNA, and the V and J calls and clone size come from that table. The data show under 350,000 clones, with approximately 90% seen just once and approximately 4.2% held by the top ten. This CDR3 contains 17 residues. The V end was cut by 1 base, the J end by 3 bases, with 16 bases between. Germline CDR1 PRHDT, CDR2 FYEKMQ (reference sequence). The clonotype was recovered from a man in his forties with acute or convalescent COVID-19. The sequenced material came from peripheral blood. This chain uses TRBV13 with TRBJ2-4; maybe TRBD2 (6 bases). The CDR3, as DNA: TGTGCCAGCAGCTTAGAAATGGGGGAGGACGGCAAAAACATTCAGTACTTC. Its translation is CASSLEMGEDGKNIQYF.